These 3 T cell receptor beta chains originate from one sample sequenced in a study of T cells in Graves' hyperthyroidism and ophthalmopathy. Regions amplified from RNA transcripts were the TCR beta CDR3 regions. The study used the HTBI primer set for a first-round RT-PCR of the TCR CDR3. TCRdb re-derived calls from the multiplex PCR reads in MiXCR, one entry per CDR3 protein. The sample includes under 600,000 distinct CDR3 sequences, approximately 15% of them seen just once. Sequenced input: blood. All receptors come from a woman aged 40 to 50 with Graves' ophthalmopathy.

This clonotype was detected a few times. The CDR3 region has the DNA TGTGCCAGCAGTTTAAGGTTACAGGTTAATGAGCAGTTCTTC. Encoded protein: CASSLRLQVNEQFF. The rearrangement joins TRBV28 to TRBJ2-1; D may be TRBD1 (5 bases). V lost 2 bases and J lost 7, with 12 bases in between. The CDR3 length is 14 residues. From germline, CDR1 is MDHEN and CDR2 SYDVKM. The full variable domain, in which reference TRBV28 and TRBJ2-1 provide the parts outside the CDR3, is DVKVTQSSRYLVKRTGEKVFLECVQDMDHENMFWYRQDPGLGLRLIYFSYDVKMKEKGDIPEGYSVSREKKERFSLILESASTNQTSMYLCASSLRLQVNEQFFGPGTRLTVL.

This clonotype was counted at least ten times. The CDR3 sequence is CASNFRGTEAFF. As DNA, the CDR3 is TGCGCCAGCAACTTCAGGGGCACTGAAGCTTTCTTT. The chain combines TRBV4-1 with TRBJ1-1; possibly TRBD1 for D (6 bases). Germline-derived CDR1 and CDR2 are MGHRA and YSYEKL. The CDR3 has 12 amino acids. Trimming took off 7 bases at V and 4 bases at J, with 10 bases between the two ends.

This clonotype has ten or more counts. The V call is TRBV6-1, the J call TRBJ2-1; TRBD2 agrees at 9 bases. J lost 8 bases, V lost 11 bases, and 10 bases had no gene match. This CDR3 has 13 residues. Germline CDR1 MNHNS, CDR2 SASEGT. CDR3 nucleotides: TGTGCCGCGAAGGCTAGCGGGAACCATGAGCAGTTCTTC. Translating it yields CAAKASGNHEQFF.